The present T cell receptor beta chain was sequenced within a study of breast tumors, draining lymph nodes, adjacent tissues. Study-level findings and limits: Tumors had less TCR diversity than lymph nodes, more than nontumor tissue.

Using its own MiXCR run on the multiplex PCR reads, TCRdb lists one record per CDR3 protein. The table shows about 230,000 distinct CDR3 sequences, with about 34% occurring only once. At least ten counts were recorded for this clonotype. The antigen is unknown. The lymph nodes were axillary draining lymph nodes from breast cancer patients. The sequence was collected from a female donor with breast cancer. Some clones in this sample may be carry-over from other donors' samples. Sequencing was performed on axillary lymph node tissue.

The CDR3 DNA reads TGTGCCAGCAGCGTAGGTCCAGGGGGCTATGGCTACACCTTC. It yields the protein CASSVGPGGYGYTF. The chain couples TRBV9 to TRBJ1-2; TRBD1 aligns across 7 bases. Germline lookup yields CDR1 SGDLS and CDR2 YYNGEE. V was pared by 0 bases and J by 4 bases, with 3 bases of the junction left unmatched. This CDR3 comprises 14 residues.